The TCR beta chain described here comes from a study of cytomegalovirus exposure and HLA in healthy donors. The wider study: Among approximately 400 genotyped donors, roughly 81% fell in the Caucasian-associated ancestry cluster. Study-level points and caveats: Highest at DRB1 and lowest at HLA-C, TCR association rates differed among HLA loci in a later analysis. Several of the most significant clusters appeared linked to common viral pathogens, based on a later analysis. One cluster of highly shared sequence variants probably arose as a sequencing artifact.

Germline assignment: CDR1 KGHSH and CDR2 LQKENI. The CDR3 totals 17 residues. V lost 3 bases and J lost 0, with 14 bases in between. In the PCR, 60 Vbeta and 13 Jbeta primers were used. Some clones are missing from TCRdb's copy, which holds only in-frame ones; the method was immunoSEQ multiplex PCR. The table lists about 150,000 clones, around three quarters of them singletons. A note on this clone: Its antigen is unidentified.

The receptor was derived from a man under 40 in good health. The sequencing sample was made of PBMCs. The chain couples TRBV18 to TRBJ2-2, with unresolved D. As DNA, the CDR3 is TGTGCCAGCTCACCCCGGTTGCCCTCGACGAACACCGGGGAGCTGTTTTTT. As protein: CASSPRLPSTNTGELFF.